This T cell receptor (beta chain) was recovered during a study of T cells in Graves' hyperthyroidism and ophthalmopathy. RNA transcripts served as the template for amplifying TCR beta CDR3 regions. An initial round of RT-PCR targeting the TCR CDR3 relied on the HTBI primer set. TCRdb re-called the multiplex PCR reads with MiXCR, one entry per CDR3 protein. This repertoire shows about 690,000 distinct CDR3 sequences, around 16% found once; its top ten account for around a sixth. Germline lookup yields CDR1 SQVTM and CDR2 ANQGSEA. Trimming at V came to 3 bases and at J to 1 base, leaving 7 bases not matched to a gene. The CDR3 runs to 15 residues.

This receptor was identified in a man in his fifties with Graves' hyperthyroidism. Sequencing input: blood. The rearrangement joins TRBV29-1 to TRBJ2-5; 8 bases align to TRBD1. The CDR3 DNA follows: TGCAGCGTTGAGGGGACAGGCCTCTTCCAAGAGACCCAGTACTTC. Translating gives CSVEGTGLFQETQYF.